This entry describes one T cell receptor (beta chain). This receptor's antigen is unknown. No base quality values were provided; no much bigger clone lies one nucleotide off. The data stem from a study of blood T cell repertoires in COVID-19 (TCRdb year 2020). Study-level background: Samples covering the acute and convalescent phases of COVID-19 were provided by collaborators in the United States, Italy and Spain. Subjects who had been exposed to COVID-19, were actively infected with it, or had recovered from it provided the deeply sampled blood TCRbeta repertoires that made up the dataset. Samples were obtained from the ongoing ImmuneRACE study (first 160 participants) and from about 1,300 subjects provided by 6 global collaborators. A de-identified subject ID, COVID-19 status, age in years and sex were almost always included in the sample metadata. The repertoires were made available in a free public database intended to serve as a resource for research on the immune response to SARS-CoV-2. The material from the prospective study consisted of cDNA or gDNA derived from T cells, B-cell-depleted T cells, or PBMCs. HLA class I and class II types, where available, came from metadata supplied by the sample provider rather than from assay-based typing. Beyond this particular receptor, the publication reports: The quantity of clinical and demographic metadata differed by source and by participant and was supplied without curation.

TCRbeta CDR3 regions were amplified from genomic DNA by means of the immunoSEQ Assay, a bias-controlled multiplex PCR. In the source study's methods: Within the assay, amplification of reference gene primers was used to estimate how many nucleated cells each sample contained. Sequence reads were collapsed and filtered to measure the absolute abundance of every unique TCRbeta CDR3 rearrangement. Productive Simpson clonality was computed per sample as the square root of Simpson's diversity index over productive rearrangements. Not all clones reach the TCRdb copy of this immuneACCESS table, which keeps in-frame sequences only. Checked studies attribute under half of the gap to unresolved V genes and leave the rest unexplained. The V and J calls and the clone size are those of that table, but D and trimming were determined from the DNA. Within this sample are around 400,000 clones, with around 87% of them counted one time only. The leading ten clones occupy 10% of the sample.

The germline V gene yields MGHRA for CDR1 and YSYEKL for CDR2. Germline trimming amounts to 8 bases on V and 4 bases on J, with 13 as the count of junction bases outside the gene matches. Measured from the cysteine to the phenylalanine, the CDR3 is 15 residues long. The sequence is cut down to CDR3 DNA, 45 bases in frame from base 1. One collaborating source in Seattle enrolled patients while the patients were actively infected and followed the patients over time throughout the course of disease. The collaborating institutions used their own protocols to collect whole blood in K2EDTA tubes. For TCRbeta analysis, collaborator samples were shipped as frozen whole blood, as isolated PBMCs, or as DNA extracted from either sample type.

The origin of this receptor is a woman in her 30s with COVID-19, enrolled during active disease. Sequencing was carried out using peripheral blood. Rearrangement joined TRBV4-1 to TRBJ1-2; the central 7 bases match TRBD1. The CDR3 region reads CASQIVPGQSYGYTF. The DNA sequence follows: TGCGCCAGCCAAATTGTCCCGGGACAGAGCTATGGCTACACCTTC.